These 14 T cell receptor beta chains were sequenced from one sample in a study of beta chain features in type 1 diabetes. Findings of the study overall: Shorter TCRB CDR3s, moderately but significantly so, marked every one of the four CD4+ subsets in Type 1 diabetes patients.

Every bit of the isolated RNA underwent reverse transcription, so sequencing read expressed TCRB transcripts. Produced via immunoSEQ multiplex PCR; TCRdb's table is partial and in-frame only. The table includes around 600,000 clones, around 11% detected once. Antigens for these TCRs are unknown. The sequencing input was naive CD4+ T cells from blood. Receptor source: a young man with type 1 diabetes.

This sequence joins TRBV27 and TRBJ2-7; D is perhaps TRBD1 or TRBD2 (5 bases each). The CDR3 is 16 amino acids. The V gene's germline CDR1 is MNHEY and CDR2 SMNVEV (reference sequence). The V and J ends lost 5 bases and 0 bases respectively, with 17 bases between them. CDR3 region: CASSSGGSGGSYEQYF. CDR3 DNA: TGTGCCAGCAGTAGTGGGGGAAGCGGTGGCTCCTACGAGCAGTACTTC.

This clone occurred a few times. The chain employs TRBV30 and TRBJ1-6; D remains unclear. The CDR3 has 16 residues. V lost 2 bases and J lost 3, with 14 bases in between. Germline CDR1 and CDR2: GTSNPN and SVGIG (reference sequence). CDR3 sequence reads: CAWSMERPDYNSPLHF. CDR3 in DNA: TGTGCCTGGAGTATGGAGCGCCCTGACTATAATTCACCCCTCCACTTT.

The chain links TRBV27 to TRBJ2-7; 10 positions agree with TRBD1. This CDR3 has 14 residues. The germline V gene encodes CDR1 MNHEY and CDR2 SMNVEV (reference sequence). Trimming cost V 5 bases and J 4 bases; bases outside gene matches: 5. For the CDR3, the DNA is TGTGCCAGCAGTATGACAGGGGGCATGTACGAGCAGTACTTC. Its translation is CASSMTGGMYEQYF.

This chain links TRBV6-5 with TRBJ2-2; 7 bases match TRBD1. This CDR3 region has 14 residues. CDR1 MNHEY and CDR2 SVGAGI come from the germline V gene. V trimming: 6 bases; J trimming: 4 bases; junction bases outside the gene matches: 5. The CDR3 DNA reads TGTGCCAGCAGAGGACAGGTTTTCACCGGGGAGCTGTTTTTT. It yields the protein CASRGQVFTGELFF.

The rearrangement joins TRBV7-2 to TRBJ2-7; 8 positions match TRBD1. The CDR3 has 13 amino acids. V shed 8 bases, J shed 5 bases, and the junction held 8 bases outside the gene matches. Germline loops: CDR1 SGHTA, CDR2 FQGNSA. CDR3 protein: CASRVDRGHEQYF. In DNA form, the CDR3 reads TGTGCCAGCCGAGTTGACAGGGGCCACGAGCAGTACTTC. The whole variable domain, filled in from reference TRBV7-2 and TRBJ2-7, reads GAGVSQSPSNKVTEKGKDVELRCDPISGHTALYWYRQSLGQGLEFLIYFQGNSAPDKSGLPSDRFSAERTGGSVSTLTIQRTQQEDSAVYLCASRVDRGHEQYFGPGTRLTVT.

This clone has more than one count but fewer than ten. At the DNA level, this CDR3 is encoded by other sequences in the same sample as well. The rearrangement joins TRBV2 to TRBJ2-7; D uncertain. V lost 4 bases and J lost 3, with 4 bases in between. Germline values: CDR1 SNHLY, CDR2 FYNNEI. CDR3 length: 11 amino acids. CDR3 protein: CASSGRYEQYF. The CDR3 DNA is TGTGCCAGCAGTGGCCGCTACGAGCAGTACTTC.

V usage is TRBV9 and J usage is TRBJ2-7, with 10 bases identical to TRBD2. Per the germline V gene, CDR1 is SGDLS and CDR2 is YYNGEE. The V segment lost 0 bases and the J segment 7 bases; nucleotides outside the gene matches: 10. This CDR3 comprises 16 residues. The CDR3 DNA is TGTGCCAGCAGCGTAGCTGATAGCGGGGGGATAAAAGAGCAGTACTTC. This codes for CASSVADSGGIKEQYF.

V gene TRBV4-3 combines with J gene TRBJ2-1, with a possible D match to TRBD2 (5 bases). CDR1 and CDR2 from the germline V gene are LGHNA and YSLEER. The V gene lost 2 bases and the J gene lost 3 bases, with 11 bases spanning the gap. The CDR3 is 15 residues long. The CDR3 bases are TGCGCCAGCAGCCAATCGTCGAGCGGCTACAATGAGCAGTTCTTC. Protein sequence: CASSQSSSGYNEQFF.

This clone was counted only a few times. The J gene is TRBJ2-1, the V gene TRBV9, with unresolved D. This CDR3 spans 14 amino acids. V lost 7 bases and J 5 bases, leaving 16 bases between the germline ends. CDR1 and CDR2 from the germline V gene are SGDLS and YYNGEE. The CDR3 here is CASAPGTRDNEQFF. Here the CDR3 DNA reads TGTGCCAGCGCGCCGGGCACAAGGGACAATGAGCAGTTCTTC.

This clone was picked up one time. J is TRBJ2-3 and V is TRBV7-2; D unclear. The CDR3 covers 14 residues. Between the trimmed V and J ends, which lost 5 bases and 6 bases, there was a span of 15 bases. CDR1 is SGHTA, CDR2 FQGNSA, per germline. The CDR3 loop reads CASSRRPQTDTQYF. Written as DNA, the CDR3 is TGTGCCAGCAGCCGAAGGCCCCAGACGGATACGCAGTATTTT.

CDR3 residues: CASSLGTGWGEQYF. The CDR3 DNA reads TGTGCCAGCAGCTTAGGGACAGGGTGGGGCGAGCAGTACTTC. This rearrangement joins TRBV11-2 to TRBJ2-5; 8 bases map to TRBD1. The J call may not be correct, given that the DNA end is closer to TRBJ2-7. Per the germline V gene, CDR1 is SGHAT and CDR2 is FQNNGV. This CDR3 has 14 residues.

The V gene is TRBV5-1, the J gene TRBJ1-4, with D tentatively TRBD1 (5 bases). The CDR3 is made up of 14 amino acids. The germline CDR1 and CDR2 sequences are SGHRS and YFSETQ. Trimming took 4 bases from V and 6 from J, leaving 13 bases between them. The CDR3 sequence: CASSTGTADEKLFF. The DNA of the CDR3 is TGCGCCAGCAGCACCGGGACGGCGGATGAAAAACTGTTTTTT.

The chain has TRBV21-1 and TRBJ2-7; the table gives TRBD1 as D, unverified against the DNA. TRBV21-1 represents a pseudogene. The CDR3 consists of 14 residues. The CDR3 sequence: CASSKTGIPYEQYF. The CDR3 DNA follows: TGTGCCAGCAGCAAGACAGGGATCCCCTACGAGCAGTACTTC.

This sequence joins TRBV7-2 and TRBJ2-2; either TRBD1 or TRBD2 may fit D (5 bases each). Looked up from germline, CDR1 is SGHTA and CDR2 is FQGNSA. V was clipped by 6 bases and J by 5 bases, with 16 bases between them. The CDR3 has 15 residues. The CDR3 loop is CASRTRSGSTGELFF. CDR3 in DNA: TGTGCCAGCAGGACGAGGTCAGGGAGTACCGGGGAGCTGTTTTTT.